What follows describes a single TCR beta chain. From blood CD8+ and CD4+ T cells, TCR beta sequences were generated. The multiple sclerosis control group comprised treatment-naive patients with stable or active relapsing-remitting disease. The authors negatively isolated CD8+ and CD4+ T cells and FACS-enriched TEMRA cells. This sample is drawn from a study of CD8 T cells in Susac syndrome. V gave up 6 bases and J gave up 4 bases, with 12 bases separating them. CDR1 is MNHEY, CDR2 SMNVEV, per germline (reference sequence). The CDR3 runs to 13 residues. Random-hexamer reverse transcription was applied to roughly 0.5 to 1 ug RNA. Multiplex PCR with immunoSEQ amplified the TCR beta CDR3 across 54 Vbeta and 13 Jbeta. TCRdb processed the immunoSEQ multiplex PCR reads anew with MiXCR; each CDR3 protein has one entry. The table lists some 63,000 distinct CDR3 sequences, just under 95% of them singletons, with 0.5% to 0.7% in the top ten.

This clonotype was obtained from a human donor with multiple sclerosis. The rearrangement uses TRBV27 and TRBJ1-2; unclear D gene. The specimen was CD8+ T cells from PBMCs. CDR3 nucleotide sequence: TGTGCCAGCAGCCCCGGGTCCACCTATGGCTACACCTTC. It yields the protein CASSPGSTYGYTF.